The rows below give T cell receptor beta chains drawn from one sample of a study of shared clonotypes between healthy human individuals. Assay used: immunoSEQ multiplex PCR; TCRdb lists only in-frame clones, some missing. Of approximately 1,500,000 clones listed, about 96% are singletons. Material: naive CD4+ T cells sorted from blood. Receptors were obtained from a man aged 25-45 years in good health. CDR3s include the opening cysteine and the closing phenylalanine or tryptophan. Fields, in order: clone size, D gene, J gene, CDR3 length, V gene, CDR3 protein, CDR3 DNA. D genes are given only for firm matches. Only part of the rows carry a size: once, few, many, or a class if the clone is expanded.

NA,NA,TRBJ2-2,14,TRBV6-5,CASTYRSQTGELFF,TGTGCCAGTACTTATCGGAGTCAAACCGGGGAGCTGTTTTTT
NA,TRBD1,TRBJ1-2,16,TRBV5-1,CASSWGQGDGNYGYTF,TGCGCCAGCAGCTGGGGACAGGGGGACGGAAACTATGGCTACACCTTC
NA,NA,TRBJ2-3,15,TRBV5-1,CASSLFEGHTDTQYF,TGCGCCAGCAGCTTGTTCGAAGGTCACACAGATACGCAGTATTTT
once,TRBD1,TRBJ2-7,18,TRBV7-2,CASSLHGVGTGFPYEQYF,TGTGCCAGCAGCTTACACGGGGTCGGGACAGGGTTCCCCTACGAGCAGTACTTC
NA,NA,TRBJ2-1,14,TRBV28,CASSLPLPTPEQFF,TGTGCCAGCAGTCTACCCCTCCCTACGCCTGAGCAGTTCTTC
NA,TRBD2,TRBJ2-2,17,TRBV5-6,CASSVIKRERSHGELFF,TGTGCCAGCAGCGTTATTAAGCGGGAGAGGAGCCACGGGGAGCTGTTTTTT
NA,TRBD2,TRBJ2-7,19,TRBV11-3,CASSMPGLAKNSGGYEQYF,TGTGCCAGCAGTATGCCTGGACTAGCGAAAAACTCGGGGGGTTACGAGCAGTACTTC
NA,NA,TRBJ2-3,13,TRBV7-9,CASSTTPTDTQYF,TGTGCCAGCAGCACTACACCCACAGATACGCAGTATTTT
NA,TRBD1,TRBJ2-3,16,TRBV7-8,CASSKRDRPSTDTQYF,TGTGCCAGCAGCAAGAGGGACAGACCTAGCACAGATACGCAGTATTTT
NA,TRBD1,TRBJ1-2,20,TRBV9,CASSPRVGTDLRRGGYGYTF,TGTGCCAGCAGCCCCAGAGTGGGGACAGACTTGAGACGGGGGGGCTATGGCTACACCTTC
NA,NA,TRBJ2-7,14,TRBV2,CASAYRTPDYEQYF,TGTGCCAGCGCCTATCGGACCCCCGACTACGAGCAGTACTTC
NA,TRBD1,TRBJ1-3,18,TRBV30,CAWSTKGGQVTSGNTIYF,TGTGCCTGGAGTACGAAAGGGGGACAGGTGACCTCTGGAAACACCATATATTTT
NA,NA,TRBJ2-3,14,TRBV2,CASNGPIRTDTQYF,TGTGCCAGCAACGGACCAATACGCACAGATACGCAGTATTTT
NA,TRBD1,TRBJ1-4,18,TRBV5-1,CASSPDLTGRRPNEKLFF,TGCGCCAGCAGCCCGGATTTGACAGGGAGGAGGCCTAATGAAAAACTGTTTTTT
once,NA,TRBJ2-7,12,TRBV2,CASFFQMNEQYF,TGTGCCAGCTTTTTCCAGATGAACGAGCAGTATTTC
NA,NA,TRBJ1-1,13,TRBV19,CASSIGQNLEAFF,TGTGCCAGTAGTATTGGACAGAACCTTGAAGCTTTCTTT
NA,TRBD2,TRBJ2-3,16,TRBV7-6,CASSLGTSGGTDTQYF,TGTGCCAGCAGCTTAGGAACTAGCGGGGGCACAGATACGCAGTATTTT
NA,NA,TRBJ1-2,12,TRBV27,CASSSGYSGYTF,TGTGCCAGCAGTTCAGGGTACAGTGGCTACACCTTC
NA,TRBD1,TRBJ1-3,14,TRBV5-1,CASSLVGQGNTIYF,TGCGCCAGCAGCTTGGTGGGACAGGGAAACACCATATATTTT
NA,NA,TRBJ2-1,13,TRBV5-1,CASSLPGEGEQFF,TGCGCCAGCAGCTTGCCCGGAGAAGGGGAGCAGTTCTTC
NA,NA,TRBJ1-5,17,TRBV28,CASRPRTQNRSNQPQHF,TGTGCCAGCAGGCCCCGGACCCAGAATCGTAGCAATCAGCCCCAGCATTTT
NA,TRBD1,TRBJ1-3,16,TRBV5-1,CASSPRTGVFGNTIYF,TGCGCCAGCAGCCCCAGGACAGGGGTATTTGGAAACACCATATATTTT
NA,TRBD2,TRBJ2-3,15,TRBV11-2,CASSLTAGAADTQYF,TGTGCCAGCAGCTTAACGGCGGGAGCAGCAGATACGCAGTATTTT
NA,TRBD1,TRBJ1-2,13,TRBV5-4,CASGVTGGYGYTF,TGTGCCAGCGGAGTGACAGGGGGTTATGGCTACACCTTC
NA,NA,TRBJ2-7,15,TRBV10-3,CAISELDSRLYEQYF,TGTGCCATCAGTGAGTTGGACTCCAGACTCTACGAGCAGTACTTC
NA,NA,TRBJ2-7,13,TRBV2,CASWAGLKAQQYF,TGTGCCAGCTGGGCGGGACTTAAAGCGCAGCAGTACTTC